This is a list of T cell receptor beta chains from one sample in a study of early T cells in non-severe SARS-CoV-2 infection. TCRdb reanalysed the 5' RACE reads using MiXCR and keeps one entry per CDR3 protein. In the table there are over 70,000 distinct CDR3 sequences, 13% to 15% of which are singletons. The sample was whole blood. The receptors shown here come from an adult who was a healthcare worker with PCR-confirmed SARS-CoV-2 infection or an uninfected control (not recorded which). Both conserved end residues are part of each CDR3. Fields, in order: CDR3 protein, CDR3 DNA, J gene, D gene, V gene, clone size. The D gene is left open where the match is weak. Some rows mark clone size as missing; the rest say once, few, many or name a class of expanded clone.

cdr3_aa: CASRLAGGMDEQFF; cdr3_nt: TGTGCCAGCAGACTAGCGGGAGGGATGGATGAGCAGTTCTTC; j_call: TRBJ2-1; d_call: TRBD2; v_call: TRBV2; clone_size: NA
cdr3_aa: CASSFLGQSYEQYF; cdr3_nt: TGTGCCAGCAGCTTCTTGGGACAAAGCTACGAGCAGTACTTC; j_call: TRBJ2-7; d_call: NA; v_call: TRBV7-6; clone_size: NA
cdr3_aa: CASSGLAGTDTQYF; cdr3_nt: TGTGCCAGCAGCGGACTAGCGGGAACAGATACGCAGTATTTT; j_call: TRBJ2-3; d_call: TRBD2; v_call: TRBV27; clone_size: few
cdr3_aa: CSARDLEREANEQFF; cdr3_nt: TGCAGTGCTAGAGATCTTGAGCGGGAGGCAAATGAGCAGTTCTTC; j_call: TRBJ2-1; d_call: TRBD2; v_call: TRBV20-1; clone_size: few
cdr3_aa: CASSPGLEPYEQYF; cdr3_nt: TGTGCCAGCTCACCGGGACTAGAACCCTACGAGCAGTACTTC; j_call: TRBJ2-7; d_call: TRBD2; v_call: TRBV13; clone_size: many
cdr3_aa: CASSLQGIAGTDTQYF; cdr3_nt: TGTGCCAGCAGCCTACAGGGTATCGCTGGCACAGATACGCAGTATTTT; j_call: TRBJ2-3; d_call: NA; v_call: TRBV28; clone_size: NA
cdr3_aa: CASSAPHDTRGKRQPQHF; cdr3_nt: TGTGCCAGCAGCGCACCCCACGATACCAGGGGTAAGCGTCAGCCCCAGCATTTT; j_call: TRBJ1-5; d_call: NA; v_call: TRBV9; clone_size: few
cdr3_aa: CASSLQGVVTEAFF; cdr3_nt: TGTGCCAGCAGCTTACAGGGGGTTGTCACTGAAGCTTTCTTT; j_call: TRBJ1-1; d_call: TRBD1; v_call: TRBV5-4; clone_size: NA
cdr3_aa: CASSSQPGGPTGELFF; cdr3_nt: TGTGCCAGCAGCTCCCAACCGGGGGGGCCCACCGGGGAGCTGTTTTTT; j_call: TRBJ2-2; d_call: TRBD2; v_call: TRBV7-2; clone_size: NA
cdr3_aa: CASSLAYTGRRNEQFF; cdr3_nt: TGTGCCAGCAGCTTAGCGTACACAGGGAGAAGGAATGAGCAGTTCTTC; j_call: TRBJ2-1; d_call: NA; v_call: TRBV7-8; clone_size: few
cdr3_aa: CATSDLSGRAPDTQYF; cdr3_nt: TGTGCCACCAGTGATTTAAGCGGGAGGGCCCCAGATACGCAGTATTTT; j_call: TRBJ2-3; d_call: TRBD2; v_call: TRBV24-1; clone_size: few
cdr3_aa: CASSPRVTEAFF; cdr3_nt: TGTGCCAGCTCACCAAGGGTCACTGAAGCTTTCTTT; j_call: TRBJ1-1; d_call: NA; v_call: TRBV18; clone_size: few
cdr3_aa: CSASESGNTIYF; cdr3_nt: TGCAGTGCTAGCGAATCTGGAAACACCATATATTTT; j_call: TRBJ1-3; d_call: NA; v_call: TRBV20-1; clone_size: NA
cdr3_aa: CAGQESNNSPLHF; cdr3_nt: TGTGCCGGACAAGAGTCTAATAATTCACCCCTCCACTTT; j_call: TRBJ1-6; d_call: NA; v_call: TRBV7-2; clone_size: few
cdr3_aa: CSARDNRGRMDGYTF; cdr3_nt: TGCAGTGCTAGAGATAACAGGGGGCGCATGGATGGCTACACCTTC; j_call: TRBJ1-2; d_call: TRBD1; v_call: TRBV20-1; clone_size: NA
cdr3_aa: CASSRGLDEKLFF; cdr3_nt: TGTGCCAGCAGTAGGGGGCTAGATGAAAAACTGTTTTTT; j_call: TRBJ1-4; d_call: TRBD1; v_call: TRBV27; clone_size: NA
cdr3_aa: CSGGLAGWQFF; cdr3_nt: TGCAGCGGGGGACTAGCGGGATGGCAGTTCTTC; j_call: TRBJ2-1; d_call: TRBD2; v_call: TRBV29-1; clone_size: many
cdr3_aa: CSARGQDEAFF; cdr3_nt: TGCAGTGCTAGAGGACAGGATGAAGCTTTCTTT; j_call: TRBJ1-1; d_call: NA; v_call: TRBV20-1; clone_size: few
cdr3_aa: CASRPAGVNTEAFF; cdr3_nt: TGTGCCAGCAGACCGGCCGGAGTGAACACTGAAGCTTTCTTT; j_call: TRBJ1-1; d_call: NA; v_call: TRBV12-3/TRBV12-4; clone_size: few
cdr3_aa: CASNRGLAGEDGELFF; cdr3_nt: TGTGCCAGCAACCGGGGACTAGCGGGAGAGGACGGGGAGCTGTTTTTT; j_call: TRBJ2-2; d_call: TRBD2; v_call: TRBV6-5; clone_size: few